The sequence of this T cell receptor (beta chain) was determined in a study of T-cell reconstitution after alpha-beta-depleted transplantation in children. Unique molecular identifiers were incorporated during preparation of the TCRbeta library. TCRdb re-derived calls from the PCR reads in MiXCR, one entry per CDR3 protein. Of 280,000 or so distinct CDR3 sequences listed, roughly 12% are singletons. This clonotype has just a few counts. Its specificity is not known. Study-wide results and limits: From newly produced T cells came most of the T-cell counts and diversity one year after transplant. High day-60 TCRbeta diversity in some patients came from surviving recipient T cells and thymic progenitors. It was reported that alpha-beta T cells came from several hundred expanded graft clones (about two months after transplant).

The V end lost 5 bases, the J end lost 2 bases, and 14 bases lay between the germline ends. Germline V lookup: CDR1 SGHAT, CDR2 FQNNGV. The CDR3 has 15 amino acids. The material sequenced was peripheral blood, taken 180 days after TCRalphabeta/CD19-depleted stem cell transplant. The TCR was taken from a male patient between 2 and 10 years old who had a stem cell transplant for chronic granulomatous disease, so the T cells may come from the graft donor. The chain uses TRBV11-2 and TRBJ2-3; D is unresolved. CDR3 coding DNA: TGTGCCAGCAGCGTAGCAATCCGTTCCACAGATACGCAGTATTTT. Translation gives CASSVAIRSTDTQYF. Variable domain in full (rest from reference TRBV11-2 and TRBJ2-3): EAGVAQSPRYKIIEKRQSVAFWCNPISGHATLYWYQQILGQGPKLLIQFQNNGVVDDSQLPKDRFSAERLKGVDSTLKIQPAKLEDSAVYLCASSVAIRSTDTQYFGPGTRLTVL.